The 11 T cell receptor beta chains below all came from one sample that was sequenced in a study of monozygotic twins with inflammatory bowel disease. For each CDR3 protein, TCRdb gives one entry from its re-call of the 5' RACE reads, without DNA. The listing records approximately 400,000 distinct CDR3 sequences. Specimen: blood. The origin of the receptors is a human donor with ulcerative colitis or Crohn's disease, or a healthy co-twin of an affected twin (not recorded which).

The chain is built from TRBV5-1 and TRBJ1-2. Per the germline V gene, CDR1 is SGHRS and CDR2 is YFSETQ. The CDR3 extends over 13 amino acids. The CDR3 reads CASSKRVDYGYTF.

The CDR3: CASSLVGLNTEAFF. This chain links TRBV7-2 with TRBJ1-1. This CDR3 has 14 amino acids. Germline lookup yields CDR1 SGHTA and CDR2 FQGNSA.

The chain uses TRBV6-5 and TRBJ2-1. Germline V CDR1 and CDR2: MNHEY, SVGAGI. The CDR3 is made up of 16 amino acids. The chain's CDR3 is CASSYTTGSSYNEQFF.

The V and J genes are TRBV7-3 and TRBJ2-3; TCRdb picks TRBD1, but there is no DNA to check that call. CDR3 length: 14 amino acids. Germline loops: CDR1 SGHTA, CDR2 FQGTGA. CDR3 amino acids: CASKWDRGWYTQYF.

This chain connects TRBV6-5 to TRBJ2-5. The CDR3 is made up of 17 amino acids. Germline values: CDR1 MNHEY, CDR2 SVGAGI. CDR3 protein: CASSYRGNRRNQETQYF.

This chain joins TRBV9 and TRBJ2-1. The CDR3 totals 16 residues. Per germline, CDR1 SGDLS and CDR2 YYNGEE. The CDR3 sequence is CASSVEASFSYNEQFF.

Here the CDR3 reads CASSDTTQETQYF. This rearrangement joins TRBV2 to TRBJ2-5. Looked up from germline, CDR1 is SNHLY and CDR2 is FYNNEI. The CDR3 has 13 residues.

The V and J genes are TRBV11-2 and TRBJ2-7; the TCRdb call, TRBD2, lacks DNA for checking. CDR1 and CDR2 (germline): SGHAT, FQNNGV. The CDR3 contains 19 residues. The CDR3 sequence: CASSLRTSGGKLSSYEQYF.

This chain connects TRBV7-9 to TRBJ2-4; TCRdb's assignment of TRBD1 cannot be checked, as there is no DNA. The CDR3 runs to 14 residues. In germline, CDR1 is SEHNR, CDR2 FQNEAQ (reference sequence). CDR3 loop: CASSQAGDKNIQYF.

This chain uses TRBV6-1 with TRBJ2-5; TCRdb gives TRBD1 as the D gene, but with no DNA this cannot be confirmed. Germline CDR1 reads MNHNS; CDR2 reads SASEGT. This CDR3 region has 14 residues. The CDR3 region is CASSDRSWAETQYF.

Here the CDR3 reads CASSLGGRLTGTQYF. The chain carries TRBV11-3 and TRBJ2-3; TCRdb's D gene call, TRBD1, goes unchecked for lack of DNA. Germline V gene sequence: CDR1 SGHNT, CDR2 YENEEA. The CDR3 consists of 15 residues. The entire variable domain, with the rest obtained from reference TRBV11-3 and TRBJ2-3, is as follows: EAGVVQSPRYKIIEKKQPVAFWCNPISGHNTLYWYLQNLGQGPELLIRYENEEAVDDSQLPKDRFSAERLKGVDSTLKIQPAELGDSAVYLCASSLGGRLTGTQYFGPGTRLTVL.